The 27 T cell receptor beta chains below were found in one sample sequenced in a study of technical replicates of blood from a handful of donors. Sequencing was performed with immunoSEQ multiplex PCR; in TCRdb, only in-frame clones are kept and a portion is missing. The table lists some 48,000 clones, about 96% of them singletons, with about 0.39% in the top ten. The sample was T cells isolated from PBMCs. These receptors originate from a human donor in good health.

The V gene is TRBV7-6, the J gene TRBJ1-1, with 9 positions matching TRBD1. The CDR3 loop spans 13 amino acids. The ends lost 3 bases at V and 9 bases at J; junction bases unmatched: 5. CDR1 and CDR2 (germline): SGHVS, FNYEAQ. The DNA for the CDR3 is TGTGCCAGCAGCTTCGGGACAGGGTTCCAAGCTTTCTTT. It specifies CASSFGTGFQAFF.

This chain connects TRBV7-9 to TRBJ2-1; 8 bases agree with TRBD2. The CDR3 is 14 amino acids. Per germline, CDR1 SEHNR and CDR2 FQNEAQ (reference sequence). The junction had 10 bases not matched to a gene; V was cut back by 6 bases and J by 9 bases. CDR3 region: CASSDSGKGREQFF. DNA for the CDR3: TGTGCCAGCAGTGATAGCGGGAAAGGTCGTGAGCAGTTCTTC. The variable domain in full, completed from reference TRBV7-9 and TRBJ2-1, reads DTGVSQNPRHKITKRGQNVTFRCDPISEHNRLYWYRQTLGQGPEFLTYFQNEAQLEKSRLLSDRFSAERPKGSFSTLEIQRTEQGDSAMYLCASSDSGKGREQFFGPGTRLTVL.

This chain uses TRBV28 with TRBJ2-1; 7 bases align to TRBD1. Germline V CDR1 and CDR2: MDHEN, SYDVKM. The CDR3 sequence is 14 residues long. Unmatched junction bases numbered 10, after V lost 6 bases and J lost 8 bases. CDR3 DNA: TGTGCCAGCAGCGGAGACAGGGAGATGGATGAGCAGTTCTTC. It encodes CASSGDREMDEQFF.

V and J are TRBV4-1 and TRBJ2-1; TRBD2 agrees at 11 bases. V was pared by 4 bases and J by 2 bases, with 4 bases of the junction left unmatched. The CDR3 has 16 residues. In germline, CDR1 is MGHRA, CDR2 YSYEKL. CDR3 in DNA: TGCGCCAGCAGCCTTAGCGGGAGGGGGACCTACAATGAGCAGTTCTTC. It is translated as CASSLSGRGTYNEQFF.

The rearrangement links TRBV7-8 to TRBJ1-4; no reliable D call. Between the trimmed V and J ends, which lost 5 bases and 4 bases, there was a span of 11 bases. The germline V gene has CDR1 SGHVS and CDR2 FQNEAQ. The CDR3 spans 14 residues. The CDR3 region is CASSPGLLNEKLFF. DNA for the CDR3: TGTGCCAGCAGCCCTGGACTGCTTAATGAAAAACTGTTTTTT. The full variable domain, with the rest looked up from reference TRBV7-8 and TRBJ1-4, is GAGVSQSPRYKVAKRGQDVALRCDPISGHVSLFWYQQALGQGPEFLTYFQNEAQLDKSGLPSDRFFAERPEGSVSTLKIQRTQQEDSAVYLCASSPGLLNEKLFFGSGTQLSVL.

This chain links TRBV10-3 with TRBJ2-5; 9 nucleotides line up with TRBD2. From germline, CDR1 is ENHRY and CDR2 SYGVKD. The CDR3 is made up of 14 amino acids. Trimming took 8 bases from V and 2 from J; bases not matched to a gene: 6. CDR3 in DNA: TGTGCCATCCATAGCGGGAGAGAACAAGAGACCCAGTACTTC. This encodes CAIHSGREQETQYF.

The chain carries TRBV5-1 and TRBJ1-4; 10 positions match TRBD1. V trimming: 4 bases; J trimming: 8 bases; junction bases outside the gene matches: 2. In germline, CDR1 is SGHRS, CDR2 YFSETQ. The CDR3 sequence is 13 residues long. CDR3 sequence: CASSTGQGEKLFF. For the CDR3, the DNA is TGCGCCAGCAGCACGGGACAGGGGGAAAAACTGTTTTTT.

The V call is TRBV7-2, the J call TRBJ1-2, with 9 nucleotides matching TRBD1. Germline V CDR1 and CDR2: SGHTA, FQGNSA. The CDR3 is 14 amino acids. Trimming cost V 5 bases and J 7 bases; bases outside gene matches: 8. This CDR3 reads CASSGDRGFGGYTF. CDR3 nucleotides: TGTGCCAGCAGCGGTGACAGGGGGTTCGGTGGCTACACCTTC.

The chain couples TRBV4-3 to TRBJ2-2, with 10 bases lining up with TRBD2. This CDR3 contains 19 residues. Per germline, CDR1 LGHNA and CDR2 YSLEER. The V and J ends lost 0 bases and 8 bases, in that order; junction bases with no gene match: 15. In DNA form, the CDR3 reads TGCGCCAGCAGCCAAGATCATTTTGGACTAGCGGAAACTAGGGGGGAGCTGTTTTTT. Protein sequence: CASSQDHFGLAETRGELFF.

The CDR3 is CASSNSSAGGNRQPQHF. The DNA for the CDR3 is TGTGCCAGCAGTAACAGTTCGGCAGGGGGTAATCGGCAGCCCCAGCATTTT. The chain employs TRBV28 and TRBJ1-5; TRBD1 matches 7 bases. V was pared by 5 bases and J by 7 bases, with 17 bases of the junction left unmatched. This CDR3 is 17 amino acids long. In germline, CDR1 is MDHEN, CDR2 SYDVKM.

The chain has TRBV7-2 and TRBJ2-3; tentative D call: TRBD2 (6 bases). With 2 bases removed from V and 0 bases from J, the gap between germline ends came to 15 bases. The CDR3 is made up of 17 amino acids. The germline V gene encodes CDR1 SGHTA and CDR2 FQGNSA. CDR3 nucleotide sequence: TGTGCCAGCAGCTTACAGGCTCGGGGGACTAGCACAGATACGCAGTATTTT. The encoded protein is CASSLQARGTSTDTQYF.

This clone has just one count. The chain combines TRBV5-4 with TRBJ1-5, with 7 bases matching TRBD1. The CDR3 is 16 residues long. Trimming removed 5 bases from V and 2 bases from J; junction bases left unmatched: 10. Germline V gene data show CDR1 as SGHNT and CDR2 as YYREEE (reference sequence). The CDR3 DNA reads as TGTGCCAGCAGAGACGACAGGGATCGGTGCAATCAGCCCCAGCATTTT. Translation gives CASRDDRDRCNQPQHF. Drawing the rest from reference TRBV5-4 and TRBJ1-5, the complete variable domain is ETGVTQSPTHLIKTRGQQVTLRCSSQSGHNTVSWYQQALGQGPQFIFQYYREEENGRGNFPPRFSGLQFPNYSSELNVNALELDDSALYLCASRDDRDRCNQPQHFGDGTRLSIL.

The V and J genes are TRBV6-6 and TRBJ1-4; no firm D call. The CDR3 spans 14 residues. Germline CDR1 is MNHNY and CDR2 is SVGAGI (reference sequence). Between the trimmed V and J ends, which lost 4 bases and 7 bases, there was a span of 13 bases. Here the CDR3 reads CASSSSGGSEKLFF. In DNA, the CDR3 is TGTGCCAGCAGTTCATCGGGAGGGAGTGAAAAACTGTTTTTT.

This chain uses TRBV6-5 with TRBJ2-1; 14 bases map to TRBD2. The J segment lost 9 bases and the V segment lost 6 bases, leaving 4 bases of the junction unmatched. CDR3 length equals 14 residues. The germline V gene has CDR1 MNHEY and CDR2 SVGAGI. The chain's CDR3 is CASSQGLAGAEQFF. DNA for the CDR3: TGTGCCAGCAGCCAGGGACTAGCGGGAGCTGAGCAGTTCTTC.

The chain uses TRBV28 and TRBJ1-1; D is unclear. This CDR3 contains 14 residues. In germline, CDR1 is MDHEN, CDR2 SYDVKM. V was pared by 4 bases and J by 1 base, with 10 bases between. The DNA of the CDR3 is TGTGCCAGCAGTTACCACCGACAGAACACTGAAGCTTTCTTT. Protein product: CASSYHRQNTEAFF.

The chain is built from TRBV19 and TRBJ1-5, with D uncertain. CDR3 length equals 15 residues. V shed 3 bases and J shed 0 bases, with 9 bases lying between them. Germline V gene data show CDR1 as LNHDA and CDR2 as SQIVND (reference sequence). CDR3 amino acids: CASSIAGSSNQPQHF. Here the CDR3 DNA reads TGTGCCAGTAGTATCGCGGGCTCTAGCAATCAGCCCCAGCATTTT.

This chain links TRBV11-2 with TRBJ2-2, with 7 positions matching TRBD1. CDR1 and CDR2 from the germline V gene are SGHAT and FQNNGV. The CDR3 length is 17 residues. V shed 4 bases and J 4 bases; nucleotides not matched to a gene: 12. In nucleotides, the CDR3 is TGTGCCAGCAGCTCCGTGACAGGGTGGTATAGCACCGGGGAGCTGTTTTTT. It translates to CASSSVTGWYSTGELFF.

This sequence joins TRBV28 and TRBJ1-1; D perhaps matches TRBD1 (6 bases). The V and J ends lost 5 bases and 0 bases respectively, with 16 bases between them. The CDR3 contains 16 residues. From germline, CDR1 is MDHEN and CDR2 SYDVKM. The CDR3 protein is CASSIGQLSLNTEAFF. DNA for the CDR3: TGTGCCAGCAGTATCGGACAGTTAAGTTTGAACACTGAAGCTTTCTTT.

V is TRBV7-9 and J is TRBJ1-3, with 7 bases fitting TRBD1. The CDR3 has 15 amino acids. Germline V gives CDR1 SEHNR, CDR2 FQNEAQ (reference sequence). Unmatched junction bases numbered 4, after V lost 5 bases and J lost 0 bases. CDR3 loop: CASSQGTVSGNTIYF. The CDR3 coding sequence is TGTGCCAGCAGCCAGGGGACAGTCTCTGGAAACACCATATATTTT.

The rearrangement uses TRBV7-9 and TRBJ2-3, with unresolved D. The germline gives CDR1 SEHNR, CDR2 FQNEAQ (reference sequence). The germline V and J ends were trimmed by 6 bases and 6 bases, with 10 bases remaining between them. This CDR3 spans 12 amino acids. CDR3 sequence (DNA): TGTGCCAGCAGTATCGGTGTGGATACGCAGTATTTT. It encodes CASSIGVDTQYF.

The J gene is TRBJ1-2, the V gene TRBV28; D ambiguous. This CDR3 region has 12 residues. Germline V gene sequence: CDR1 MDHEN, CDR2 SYDVKM. Trimming left V 5 bases short and J 0 bases short, with 4 bases between. CDR3: CASSPTNYGYTF. The DNA of the CDR3 is TGTGCCAGCAGTCCCACTAACTATGGCTACACCTTC.

This clone has just one count. J is TRBJ2-2 and V is TRBV5-1; D is ambiguous. CDR1 and CDR2 (germline): SGHRS, YFSETQ. This CDR3 has 16 amino acids. V gave up 4 bases and J gave up 5 bases, with 18 bases separating them. The CDR3 region has the DNA TGCGCCAGCAGCCTCCCAGCGAGAATCGGGACCGGGGAGCTGTTTTTT. This sequence encodes CASSLPARIGTGELFF.

The chain links TRBV11-3 to TRBJ2-7, with TRBD2 identical over 7 bases. Germline V gene sequence: CDR1 SGHNT, CDR2 YENEEA. J gave up 3 bases and V 2 bases, and 7 bases lay outside the gene matches. There are 15 residues in the CDR3. The CDR3 protein is CASSLSSGPIYEQYF. CDR3 coding DNA: TGTGCCAGCAGCTTAAGTAGCGGGCCTATCTACGAGCAGTACTTC.

The V gene is TRBV19, the J gene TRBJ1-5; perhaps TRBD1 as D (5 bases). Germline V CDR1 and CDR2: LNHDA, SQIVND (reference sequence). The CDR3 is made up of 21 amino acids. V dropped 3 bases and J dropped 5 bases, with 32 bases sitting between them. In DNA form, the CDR3 reads TGTGCCAGTAGTATGGGGCGCGGGGGTTTCATGTCATCTCGGCGGGATCAGCCCCAGCATTTT. As protein: CASSMGRGGFMSSRRDQPQHF.

This chain links TRBV7-8 with TRBJ2-7; 8 positions agree with TRBD2. CDR1 is SGHVS and CDR2 is FQNEAQ in the germline V gene. This CDR3 spans 15 amino acids. Unmatched junction bases numbered 10, after V lost 4 bases and J lost 5 bases. CDR3 sequence (DNA): TGTGCCAGCAGCTCATCTCCGAGCGGGAGCCACGAGCAGTACTTC. It specifies CASSSSPSGSHEQYF.

This chain links TRBV5-6 with TRBJ1-1; D is uncertain. The CDR3 loop spans 12 amino acids. Germline assignment: CDR1 SGHDT and CDR2 YYEEEE. V was trimmed by 6 bases and J by 7 bases, leaving 13 bases between them. The CDR3 nucleotides are TGTGCCAGCATGGTGCAGTCCGTTGAAGCTTTCTTT. It yields the protein CASMVQSVEAFF.

This sequence joins TRBV30 and TRBJ1-5; no clear D gene. This CDR3 is 14 amino acids long. The V end was cut by 1 base, the J end by 2 bases, with 9 bases between. Germline V gives CDR1 GTSNPN, CDR2 SVGIG (reference sequence). CDR3: CAWSGGVRNQPQHF. CDR3 sequence (DNA): TGTGCCTGGAGTGGGGGAGTGCGCAATCAGCCCCAGCATTTT.